This record covers a single TCR beta chain. Its target is unknown. UMIs and a universal primer site were added when TCR cDNA was made by 5'RACE template switching. TCRdb itself ran the 5' RACE reads through MiXCR, one entry per CDR3 protein. The sample lists about 500,000 distinct CDR3 sequences, 17% seen once, with approximately 15% in the top ten. Germline V lookup: CDR1 PRHDT, CDR2 FYEKMQ (reference sequence). This CDR3 comprises 13 residues. V lost 1 base and J 8 bases, leaving 11 bases between the germline ends. The sample comes from a study of T cells after yellow fever vaccination. Study results and caveats: By day 5 rather than day 15, the secondary response had peaked, though it was weaker. Reappearance after the booster was observed for most primary-vaccination clones (roughly 97% CD4, around 90% CD8).

The receptor was isolated from a young man who received the YFV17D yellow fever vaccine. The chain carries TRBV13 and TRBJ1-2, with D unclear. The sequenced sample was PBMCs, obtained around 5 days after the first yellow fever vaccination. For the CDR3, the DNA is TGTGCCAGCAGCTTAGATCGCTTTCCCGGCTACACCTTC. It is translated as CASSLDRFPGYTF. Looking up the rest from reference TRBV13 and TRBJ1-2 gives the full variable domain: AAGVIQSPRHLIKEKRETATLKCYPIPRHDTVYWYQQGPGQDPQFLISFYEKMQSDKGSIPDRFSAQQFSDYHSELNMSSLELGDSALYFCASSLDRFPGYTFGSGTRLTVV.